This paragraph covers one T cell receptor beta chain sequence. Trimming cost V 4 bases and J 1 base; bases outside gene matches: 8. The CDR3 loop spans 16 amino acids. Germline-derived CDR1 and CDR2 are LGHDT and YNNKEL (reference sequence). This sample stems from a study of blood T cell repertoires in COVID-19. Looking at the study overall: Italy, Spain and the United States were the sources of the convalescent and acute COVID-19 samples.

In the original analysis: Reference gene primer amplification yielded estimated nucleated cell counts. Method: immunoSEQ multiplex PCR; TCRdb's copy keeps in-frame clones and lacks some. That table furnishes V, J and clone size, whereas the DNA furnished D and trimming. Here the sample spans some 220,000 clones, roughly 81% being singletons. The V gene is TRBV3-1 (or the pseudogene TRBV3-2), the J gene TRBJ1-1, with 8 positions matching TRBD1. Material for sequencing was peripheral blood. This receptor was identified in a man aged 45-60 years with acute or convalescent COVID-19. CDR3 nucleotide sequence: TGTGCCAGCAGCCCTGGACAGGGACGGGGGAACACTGAAGCTTTCTTT. Amino acid sequence: CASSPGQGRGNTEAFF.